This T cell receptor (beta chain) appears in the sequencing data of a study of type 1 regulatory T cells. As for the study in general: T-allo10 is an in vitro-generated, Tr1-enriched CD4 T cell product specific for alloantigen.

Each CDR3 protein gets one entry after TCRdb re-called the reads with MiXCR. The data hold 60,000 to 70,000 distinct CDR3 sequences, with about 62% observed a single time. The germline gives CDR1 SGDLS, CDR2 YYNGEE. This CDR3 spans 13 amino acids. With 4 bases clipped from V and 6 bases from J, the junction kept 6 bases outside the gene matches. Remarks on this clonotype: The antigen is undetermined.

Graft donor-derived T-allo10 cells were described as host-alloantigen-specific, anergic, and alloantigen-specifically suppressive. This clonotype was obtained from a human donor in good health. The chain is built from TRBV9 and TRBJ2-7, with 8 positions matching TRBD1. The specimen was cultured T cells, either the whole culture or a sorted T cell fraction (not recorded which). As for subset: Tr1-enriched cell product generated in vitro against host alloantigens. CDR3 nucleotide sequence: TGTGCCAGCAGCCCAAGGCAGGGGGCCGAGCAGTACTTC. Its protein is CASSPRQGAEQYF.